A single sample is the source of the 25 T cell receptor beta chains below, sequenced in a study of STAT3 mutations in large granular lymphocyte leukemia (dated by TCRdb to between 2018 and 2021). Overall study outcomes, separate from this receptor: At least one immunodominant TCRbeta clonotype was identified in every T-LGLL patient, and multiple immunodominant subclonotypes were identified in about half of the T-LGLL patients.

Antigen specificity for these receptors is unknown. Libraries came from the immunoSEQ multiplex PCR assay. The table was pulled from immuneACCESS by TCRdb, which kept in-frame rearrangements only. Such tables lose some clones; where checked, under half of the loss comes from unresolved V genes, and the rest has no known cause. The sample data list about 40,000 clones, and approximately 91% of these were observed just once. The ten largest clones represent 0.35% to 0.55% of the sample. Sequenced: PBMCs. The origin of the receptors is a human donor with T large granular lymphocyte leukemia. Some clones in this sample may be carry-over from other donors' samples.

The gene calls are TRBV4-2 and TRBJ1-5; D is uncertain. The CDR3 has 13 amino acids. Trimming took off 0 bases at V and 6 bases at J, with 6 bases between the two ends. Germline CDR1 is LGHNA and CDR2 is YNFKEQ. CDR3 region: CASSQDKIQPQHF. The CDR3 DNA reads TGTGCCAGCAGCCAAGATAAAATTCAGCCCCAGCATTTT.

The CDR3 sequence: CASSRWDRDYGYTF. DNA of the CDR3: TGCGCCAGCAGCCGCTGGGACAGGGACTATGGCTACACCTTC. The rearrangement uses TRBV5-1 and TRBJ1-2; 9 nucleotides match TRBD1. Looked up from germline, CDR1 is SGHRS and CDR2 is YFSETQ. V shed 4 bases, J shed 3 bases, and the junction held 4 bases outside the gene matches. The CDR3 runs 14 residues.

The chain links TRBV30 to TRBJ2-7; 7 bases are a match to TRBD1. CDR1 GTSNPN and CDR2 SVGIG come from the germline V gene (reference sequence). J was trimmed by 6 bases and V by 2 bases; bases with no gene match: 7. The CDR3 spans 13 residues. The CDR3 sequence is CAWSTDRAGEQYF. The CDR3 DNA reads TGTGCCTGGAGTACCGACAGGGCTGGCGAGCAGTACTTC.

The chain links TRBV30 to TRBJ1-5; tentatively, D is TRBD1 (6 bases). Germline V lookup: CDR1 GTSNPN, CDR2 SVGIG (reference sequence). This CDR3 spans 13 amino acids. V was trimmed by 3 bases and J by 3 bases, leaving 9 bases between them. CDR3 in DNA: TGTGCCTGGAGGCAGGGGAACAATCAGCCCCAGCATTTT. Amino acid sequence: CAWRQGNNQPQHF. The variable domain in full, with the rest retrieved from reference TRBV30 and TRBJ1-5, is SQTIHQWPATLVQPVGSPLSLECTVEGTSNPNLYWYRQAAGRGLQLLFYSVGIGQISSEVPQNLSASRPQDRQFILSSKKLLLSDSGFYLCAWRQGNNQPQHFGDGTRLSIL.

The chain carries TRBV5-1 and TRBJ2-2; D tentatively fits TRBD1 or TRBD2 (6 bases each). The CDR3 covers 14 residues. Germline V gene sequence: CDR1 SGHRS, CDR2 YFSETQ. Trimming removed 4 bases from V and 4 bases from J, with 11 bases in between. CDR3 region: CASSGGTLTGELFF. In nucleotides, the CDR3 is TGCGCCAGCAGCGGCGGGACACTCACCGGGGAGCTGTTTTTT. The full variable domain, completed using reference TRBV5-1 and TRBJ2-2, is KAGVTQTPRYLIKTRGQQVTLSCSPISGHRSVSWYQQTPGQGLQFLFEYFSETQRNKGNFPGRFSGRQFSNSRSEMNVSTLELGDSALYLCASSGGTLTGELFFGEGSRLTVL.

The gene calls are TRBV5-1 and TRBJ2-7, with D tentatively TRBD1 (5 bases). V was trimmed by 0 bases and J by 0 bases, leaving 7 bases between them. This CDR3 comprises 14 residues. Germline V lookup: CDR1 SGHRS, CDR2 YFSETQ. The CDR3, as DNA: TGCGCCAGCAGCTTGGACAGGTCCTCCTACGAGCAGTACTTC. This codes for CASSLDRSSYEQYF.

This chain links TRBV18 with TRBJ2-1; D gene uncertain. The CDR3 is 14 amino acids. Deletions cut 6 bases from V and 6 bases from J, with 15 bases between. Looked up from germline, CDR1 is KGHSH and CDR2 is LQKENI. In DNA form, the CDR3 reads TGTGCCAGCTCGCCTTCCGCGGCGCTCAATGAGCAGTTCTTC. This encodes CASSPSAALNEQFF.

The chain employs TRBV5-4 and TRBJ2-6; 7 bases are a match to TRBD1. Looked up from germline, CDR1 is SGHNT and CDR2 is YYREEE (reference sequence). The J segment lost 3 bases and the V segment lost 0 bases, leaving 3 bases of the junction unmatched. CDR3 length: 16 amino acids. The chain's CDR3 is CASSLDRGFGANVLTF. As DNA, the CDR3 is TGTGCCAGCAGCTTGGACAGGGGATTTGGGGCCAACGTCCTGACTTTC.

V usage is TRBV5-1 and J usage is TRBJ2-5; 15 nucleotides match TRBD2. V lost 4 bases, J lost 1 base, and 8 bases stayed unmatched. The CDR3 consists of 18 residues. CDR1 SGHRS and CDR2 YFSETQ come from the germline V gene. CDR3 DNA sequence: TGCGCCAGCAGCCCGGGACTAGCGGGGGGTGATTTCCAAGAGACCCAGTACTTC. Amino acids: CASSPGLAGGDFQETQYF. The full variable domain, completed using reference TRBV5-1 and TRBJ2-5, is KAGVTQTPRYLIKTRGQQVTLSCSPISGHRSVSWYQQTPGQGLQFLFEYFSETQRNKGNFPGRFSGRQFSNSRSEMNVSTLELGDSALYLCASSPGLAGGDFQETQYFGPGTRLLVL.

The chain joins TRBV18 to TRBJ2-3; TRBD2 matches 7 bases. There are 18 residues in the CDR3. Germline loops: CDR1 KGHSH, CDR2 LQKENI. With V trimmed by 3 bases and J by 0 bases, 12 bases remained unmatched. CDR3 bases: TGTGCCAGCTCACCGTTGGCCCCGGGACTACCTAGCACAGATACGCAGTATTTT. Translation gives CASSPLAPGLPSTDTQYF.

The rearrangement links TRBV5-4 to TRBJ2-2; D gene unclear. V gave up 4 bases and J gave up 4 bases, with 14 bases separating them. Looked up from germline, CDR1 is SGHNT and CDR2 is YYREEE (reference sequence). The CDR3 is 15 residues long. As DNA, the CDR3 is TGTGCCAGCAGCGACGGACCAGTGCCCACCGGGGAGCTGTTTTTT. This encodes CASSDGPVPTGELFF.

CDR3 nucleotide sequence: TGTGCCAGCAGTGGGGACTTCGAGCAAGAGACCCAGTACTTC. It yields the protein CASSGDFEQETQYF. The V gene is TRBV6-5, the J gene TRBJ2-5; D is perhaps TRBD2 (6 bases). In germline, CDR1 is MNHEY, CDR2 SVGAGI. V gave up 5 bases and J gave up 2 bases, with 12 bases separating them. This CDR3 is built from 14 residues.

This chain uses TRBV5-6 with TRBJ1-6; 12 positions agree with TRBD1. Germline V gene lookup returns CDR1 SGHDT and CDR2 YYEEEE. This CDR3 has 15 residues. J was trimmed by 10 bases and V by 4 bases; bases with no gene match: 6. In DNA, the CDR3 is TGTGCCAGCAGCGAACCGGGACAGGGGGCATCACCCCTCCACTTT. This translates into CASSEPGQGASPLHF.

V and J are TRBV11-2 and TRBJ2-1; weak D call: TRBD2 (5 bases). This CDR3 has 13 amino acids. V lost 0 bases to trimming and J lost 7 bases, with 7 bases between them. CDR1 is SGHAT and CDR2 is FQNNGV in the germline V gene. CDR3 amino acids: CASSLESGNEQFF. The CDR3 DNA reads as TGTGCCAGCAGCTTAGAATCGGGGAATGAGCAGTTCTTC.

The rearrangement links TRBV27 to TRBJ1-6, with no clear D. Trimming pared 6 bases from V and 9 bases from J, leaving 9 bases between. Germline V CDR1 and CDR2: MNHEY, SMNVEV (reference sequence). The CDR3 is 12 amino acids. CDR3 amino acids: CASSWLGSPLHF. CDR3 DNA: TGTGCCAGCAGCTGGTTGGGTTCACCCCTCCACTTT.

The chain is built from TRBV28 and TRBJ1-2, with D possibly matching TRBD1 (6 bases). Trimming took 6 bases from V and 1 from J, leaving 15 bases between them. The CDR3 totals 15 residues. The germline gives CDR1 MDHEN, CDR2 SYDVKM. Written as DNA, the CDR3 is TGTGCCAGCAGATATCCACAGGGAAGTAACTATGGCTACACCTTC. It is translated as CASRYPQGSNYGYTF.

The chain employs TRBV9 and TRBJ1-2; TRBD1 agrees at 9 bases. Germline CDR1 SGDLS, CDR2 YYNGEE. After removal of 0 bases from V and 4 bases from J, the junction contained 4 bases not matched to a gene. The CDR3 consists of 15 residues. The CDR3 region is CASSVGQGGGYGYTF. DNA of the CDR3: TGTGCCAGCAGCGTAGGACAGGGGGGAGGCTATGGCTACACCTTC.

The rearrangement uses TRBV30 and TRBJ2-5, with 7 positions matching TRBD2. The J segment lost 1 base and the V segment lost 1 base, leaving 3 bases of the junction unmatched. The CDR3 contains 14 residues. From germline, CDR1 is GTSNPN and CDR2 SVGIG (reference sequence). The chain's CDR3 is CAWSASGAQETQYF. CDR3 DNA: TGTGCCTGGAGTGCAAGCGGGGCCCAAGAGACCCAGTACTTC.

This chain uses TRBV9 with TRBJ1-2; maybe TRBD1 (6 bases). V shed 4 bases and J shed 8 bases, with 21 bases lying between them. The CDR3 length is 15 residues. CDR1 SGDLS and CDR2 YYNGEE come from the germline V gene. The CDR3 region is CASSFRTDQSGGYTF. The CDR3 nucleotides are TGTGCCAGCAGCTTCCGGACAGATCAAAGTGGAGGCTACACCTTC.

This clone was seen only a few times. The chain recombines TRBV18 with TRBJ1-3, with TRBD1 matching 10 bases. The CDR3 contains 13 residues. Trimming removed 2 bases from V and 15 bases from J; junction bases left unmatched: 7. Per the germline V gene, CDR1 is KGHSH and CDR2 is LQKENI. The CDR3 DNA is TGTGCCAGCTCACCAGACAGGGGGCGCGAAGGATATTTT. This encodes CASSPDRGREGYF.

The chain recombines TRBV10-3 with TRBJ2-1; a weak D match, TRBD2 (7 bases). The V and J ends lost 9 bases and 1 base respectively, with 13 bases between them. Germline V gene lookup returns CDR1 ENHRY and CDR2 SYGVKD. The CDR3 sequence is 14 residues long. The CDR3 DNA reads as TGTGCCATTCGGGGGGCAGGTTCCTACAATGAGCAGTTCTTC. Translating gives CAIRGAGSYNEQFF.

CDR3 amino acids: CASSLKTGYYEQYF. Here the CDR3 DNA reads TGTGCCAGCAGCCTAAAAACAGGTTACTACGAGCAGTACTTC. The chain combines TRBV13 with TRBJ2-7; D is perhaps TRBD1 (5 bases). Looked up from germline, CDR1 is PRHDT and CDR2 is FYEKMQ (reference sequence). Trimming shortened V by 5 bases and J by 3 bases, and 14 bases separated the two germline ends. The CDR3 contains 14 residues.

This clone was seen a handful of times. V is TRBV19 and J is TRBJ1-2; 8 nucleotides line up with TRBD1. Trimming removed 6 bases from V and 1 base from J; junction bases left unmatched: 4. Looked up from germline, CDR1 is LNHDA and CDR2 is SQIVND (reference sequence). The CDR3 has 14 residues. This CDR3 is CASRGTGGNYGYTF. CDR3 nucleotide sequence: TGTGCCAGTAGGGGGACAGGAGGTAACTATGGCTACACCTTC.

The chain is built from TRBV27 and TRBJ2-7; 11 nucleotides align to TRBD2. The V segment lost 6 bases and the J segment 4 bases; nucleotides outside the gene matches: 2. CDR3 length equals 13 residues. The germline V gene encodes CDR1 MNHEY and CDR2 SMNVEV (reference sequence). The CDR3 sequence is CASSLAGGYEQYV. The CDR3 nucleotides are TGTGCCAGCAGCCTAGCGGGGGGATACGAGCAGTACGTC.

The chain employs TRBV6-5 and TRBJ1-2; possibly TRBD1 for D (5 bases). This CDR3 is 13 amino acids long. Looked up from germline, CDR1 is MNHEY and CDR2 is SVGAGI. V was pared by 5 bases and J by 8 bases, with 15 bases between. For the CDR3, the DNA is TGTGCCAGCAGTCCCCCTCAGGGCAAGGGCTACACCTTC. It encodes CASSPPQGKGYTF.